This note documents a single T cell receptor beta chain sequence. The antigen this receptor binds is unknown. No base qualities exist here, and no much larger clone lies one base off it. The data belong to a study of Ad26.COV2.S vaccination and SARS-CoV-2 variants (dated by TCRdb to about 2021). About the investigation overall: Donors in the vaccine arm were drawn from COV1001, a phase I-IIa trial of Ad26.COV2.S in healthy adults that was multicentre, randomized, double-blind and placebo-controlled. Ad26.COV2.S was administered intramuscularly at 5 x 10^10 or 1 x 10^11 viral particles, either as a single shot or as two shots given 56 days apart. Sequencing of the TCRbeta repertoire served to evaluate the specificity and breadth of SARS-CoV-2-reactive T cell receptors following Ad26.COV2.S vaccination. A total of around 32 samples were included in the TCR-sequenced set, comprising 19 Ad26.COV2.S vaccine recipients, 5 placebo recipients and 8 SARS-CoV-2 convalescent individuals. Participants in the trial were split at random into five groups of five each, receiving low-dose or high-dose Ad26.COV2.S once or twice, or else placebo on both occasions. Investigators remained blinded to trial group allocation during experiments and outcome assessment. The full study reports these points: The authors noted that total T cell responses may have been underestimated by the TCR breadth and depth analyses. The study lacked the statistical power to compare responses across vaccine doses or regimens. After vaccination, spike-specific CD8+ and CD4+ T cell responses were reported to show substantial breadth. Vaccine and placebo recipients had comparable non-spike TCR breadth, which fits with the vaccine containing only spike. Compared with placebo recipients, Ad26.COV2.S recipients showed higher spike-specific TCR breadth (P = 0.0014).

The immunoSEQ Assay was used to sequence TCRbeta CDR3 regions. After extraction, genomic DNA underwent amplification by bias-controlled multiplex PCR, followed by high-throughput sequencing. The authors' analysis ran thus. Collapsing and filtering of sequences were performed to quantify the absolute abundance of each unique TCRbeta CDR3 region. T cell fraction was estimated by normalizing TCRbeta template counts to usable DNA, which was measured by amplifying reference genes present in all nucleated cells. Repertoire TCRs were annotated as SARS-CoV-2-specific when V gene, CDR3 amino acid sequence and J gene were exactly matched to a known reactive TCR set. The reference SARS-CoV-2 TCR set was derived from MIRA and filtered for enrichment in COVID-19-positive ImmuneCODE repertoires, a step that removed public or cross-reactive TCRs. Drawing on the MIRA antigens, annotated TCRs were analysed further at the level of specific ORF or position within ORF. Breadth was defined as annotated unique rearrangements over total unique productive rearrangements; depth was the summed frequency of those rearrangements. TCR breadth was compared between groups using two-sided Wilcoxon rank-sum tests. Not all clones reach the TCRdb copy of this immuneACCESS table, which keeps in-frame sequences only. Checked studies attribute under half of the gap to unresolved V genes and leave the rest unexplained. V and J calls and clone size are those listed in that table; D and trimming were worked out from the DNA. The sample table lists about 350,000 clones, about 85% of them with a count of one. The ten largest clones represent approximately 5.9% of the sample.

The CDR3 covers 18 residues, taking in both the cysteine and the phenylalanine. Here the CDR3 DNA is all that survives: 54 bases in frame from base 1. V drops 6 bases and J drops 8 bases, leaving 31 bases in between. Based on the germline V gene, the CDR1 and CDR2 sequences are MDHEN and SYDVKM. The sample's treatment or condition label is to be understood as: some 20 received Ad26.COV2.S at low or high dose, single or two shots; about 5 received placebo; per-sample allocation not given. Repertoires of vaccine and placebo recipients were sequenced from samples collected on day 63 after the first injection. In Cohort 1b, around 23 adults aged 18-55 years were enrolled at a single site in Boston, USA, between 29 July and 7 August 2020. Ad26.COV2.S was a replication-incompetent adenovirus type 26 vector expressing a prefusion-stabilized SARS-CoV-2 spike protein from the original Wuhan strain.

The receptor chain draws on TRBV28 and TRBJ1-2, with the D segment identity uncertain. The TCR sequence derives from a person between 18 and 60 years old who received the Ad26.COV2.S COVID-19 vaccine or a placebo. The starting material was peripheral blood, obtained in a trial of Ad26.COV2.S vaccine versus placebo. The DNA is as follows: TGTGCCAGCAGCCCCTTGAAGGGAGGTGCGGGCCCGCTGGGGGGCTACACCTTC. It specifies CASSPLKGGAGPLGGYTF.